Listed below are T cell receptor beta chains from one sample, sequenced in a study of blood T cell repertoires in COVID-19. Method: immunoSEQ multiplex PCR; TCRdb's copy keeps in-frame clones and lacks some. The table records approximately 80,000 clones, about 72% of them present only once. The source material was peripheral blood. These receptor sequences come from an older man with active or convalescent COVID-19. CDR3s include the opening cysteine and the closing phenylalanine or tryptophan. D genes are given only for firm matches. Some rows have no size entry. The others give once, few or many, or a class for an expanded clone.

d_call j_call v_call clone_size cdr3_nt cdr3_aa
TRBD2 TRBJ2-2 TRBV15 . TGTGCCACCAGCAGGACTAGCGGGAACGCGAACACCGGGGAGCTGTTTTTT CATSRTSGNANTGELFF
. TRBJ1-2 TRBV4-1 medium-sized TGCGCCAGCAGCCCGCTAGGGACACTAATTAACTATGGCTACACCTTC CASSPLGTLINYGYTF
. TRBJ2-4 TRBV6-1 . TGTGCCAGCAGTGCCTCACTAGGGTCCGGAGCCAAAAACATTCAGTACTTC CASSASLGSGAKNIQYF
TRBD1 TRBJ1-2 TRBV10-3 . TGTGCCACCCAGGACAGGAACTATGGCTACACCTTC CATQDRNYGYTF
. TRBJ2-2 TRBV5-4 . TGTGCCACCCTTTTGGACGAAGGACTGAGGACAGCCAGAGGGACCGGGGAGCTGTTTTTT CATLLDEGLRTARGTGELFF
. TRBJ1-4 TRBV28 once TGTGCCAGCAGTTTGATACTACGGAGTAATGAAAAACTGTTTTTT CASSLILRSNEKLFF
. TRBJ1-1 TRBV5-1 . TGCGCCAGCAGCTTGCAGGGGTACCCTGAAGCTTTCTTT CASSLQGYPEAFF
. TRBJ1-2 TRBV28 . TGTGCCAGCAGTTCCGGGGAGGGCTATGGCTACACCTTC CASSSGEGYGYTF
. TRBJ2-2 TRBV2 . TGTGCCAGCAGTGGTAGCATGCCCACCGGGGAGCTGTTTTTT CASSGSMPTGELFF
. TRBJ1-1 TRBV12-3/TRBV12-4 . TGTGCCAGCAGTCCCACGGGGAACACTGAAGCTTTCTTT CASSPTGNTEAFF
TRBD2 TRBJ2-3 TRBV30 . TGTGCCTGGAGTATCGGGGGGAGCACAGATACGCAGTATTTT CAWSIGGSTDTQYF
TRBD2 TRBJ2-3 TRBV7-2 . TGTGCCAGCAGCCGGACTAGCGGGGGTGAAGATACGCAGTATTTT CASSRTSGGEDTQYF
. TRBJ2-1 TRBV3-1/TRBV3-2 . TGTGCCAGCAGCCCCCCCGGGAGTCACAATGAGCAGTTCTTC CASSPPGSHNEQFF
. TRBJ1-6 TRBV29-1 . TGCAGCGTTGAATATCTGGACATCAATTCACCCCTCCACTTT CSVEYLDINSPLHF
. TRBJ1-2 TRBV3-1/TRBV3-2 . TGTGCCAGCAACAAAGAGAGATCCAGTCCCGGGGGCTACACCTTC CASNKERSSPGGYTF
TRBD1 TRBJ2-5 TRBV5-1 . TGCGCCAGCAGCCCACAGGGGACAGGGAAGGGGGAGACCCAGTACTTC CASSPQGTGKGETQYF
TRBD2 TRBJ2-1 TRBV7-9 once TGTGCCAGCAGCTCCCCGGCGGGGGGCTACAATGAGCAGTTCTTC CASSSPAGGYNEQFF
TRBD1 TRBJ2-7 TRBV16 . TGTGCCAGCAGCCAACCGGGACAGGGTTGGTACGAGCAGTACTTC CASSQPGQGWYEQYF
. TRBJ2-5 TRBV28 . TGTGCCAGCAGTTTATCTCTACGCCCCGTTGAAGAGACCCAGTACTTC CASSLSLRPVEETQYF
TRBD2 TRBJ2-5 TRBV6-4 . TGTGCCAGCAGCTCCAGCGGGGGGTCACAAGAGACCCAGTACTTC CASSSSGGSQETQYF
. TRBJ1-1 TRBV7-8 . TGTGCCAGCAGCTTACAGGGCGGCACTGAAGCTTTCTTT CASSLQGGTEAFF
TRBD1 TRBJ1-4 TRBV19 once TGTGCCAGTAGTGCCTCAGGGACAGGGGAACGAAAACTTGAAAAACTGTTTTTT CASSASGTGERKLEKLFF
TRBD1 TRBJ2-7 TRBV6-5 . TGTGCCAGCACGAGGACAGGAGGATCCTACGAGCAGTACTTC CASTRTGGSYEQYF
. TRBJ2-5 TRBV29-1 . TGCAGCGTCCCACCCTCGGGACTCTACCAAGAGACCCAGTACTTC CSVPPSGLYQETQYF
. TRBJ1-2 TRBV5-1 . TGCGCCAGCATGGAGGACCCAGCTAACTATGGCTACACCTTC CASMEDPANYGYTF
. TRBJ1-5 TRBV11-3 . TGTGCCAGCAGCAACCGGGACAACAATCAGCCCCAGCATTTT CASSNRDNNQPQHF
. TRBJ2-7 TRBV3-1/TRBV3-2 . TGTGCCAGCAGCCAACCTCTCCAGCGAAGGGGTCTGTACGAGCAGTACTTC CASSQPLQRRGLYEQYF
. TRBJ2-5 TRBV6-6 . TGTGCCAGCAGTTACTCGGAGGGGGGGGAGACCCAGTACTTC CASSYSEGGETQYF
TRBD1 TRBJ2-7 TRBV19 . TGTGCCAGTAGTGTGATGACAGGGCCCTACGAGCAGTACTTC CASSVMTGPYEQYF
. TRBJ1-2 TRBV5-5 few TGTGCCAGCAGCTTGTACCCGGGGGACTTCTATGGCTACACCTTC CASSLYPGDFYGYTF
TRBD1 TRBJ1-2 TRBV2 few TGTGCCAGCAGTGTGACAGGGGACTATGGCTACACCTTC CASSVTGDYGYTF
TRBD1 TRBJ1-3 TRBV7-2 . TGTGCCAGCAGCTCCAGGGGGGCTGGAAACACCATATATTTT CASSSRGAGNTIYF
. TRBJ1-1 TRBV28 . TGTGCCAGCAGTTTAGGAACAGGGCGGAACACTGAAGCTTTCTTT CASSLGTGRNTEAFF
TRBD1 TRBJ1-2 TRBV29-1 once TGCAGCGTGGACAGGGAGACTTATGGCTACACCTTC CSVDRETYGYTF
. TRBJ1-1 TRBV3-1/TRBV3-2 . TGTGCCAGCAGCCACGATTGGGGGGGCACTGAAGCTTTCTTT CASSHDWGGTEAFF
TRBD1 TRBJ1-1 TRBV6-5 once TGTGCCAGCAGTTTTATCGGACAGGGGGGTATTGTAGCTTTCTTT CASSFIGQGGIVAFF
. TRBJ2-1 TRBV7-8 . TGTGCCAGCAGCTTAGAGTCACAAAACTACAATGAGCAGTTCTTC CASSLESQNYNEQFF
. TRBJ1-3 TRBV9 . TGTGCCAGCAGCGCAGGACAGAGTATAAACGGAAACACCATATATTTT CASSAGQSINGNTIYF
. TRBJ2-2 TRBV28 many TGTGCCAGCAGTTTACAGCGGACCGGGGAGCTGTTTTTT CASSLQRTGELFF
TRBD1 TRBJ2-3 TRBV24-1 . TGTGCCACCAGTGATTTTGGGACAGCCACAGATACGCAGTATTTT CATSDFGTATDTQYF
. TRBJ2-5 TRBV6-5 . TGTGCCAGCAGTTGGGGGCTTGAAGAGACCCAGTACTTC CASSWGLEETQYF
. TRBJ2-3 TRBV7-3 . TGTGCCAGCAGCTTACAGGAATTAGATACGCAGTATTTT CASSLQELDTQYF
. TRBJ2-7 TRBV27 medium-sized TGTGCCAGCAGTTTAATGGCCTCCGGGGAGCAGTACTTC CASSLMASGEQYF
TRBD1 TRBJ2-2 TRBV5-4 . TGTGCCAGCAGCTTGGGGGACAGGAAGACCACCGGGGAGCTGTTTTTT CASSLGDRKTTGELFF
TRBD1 TRBJ2-6 TRBV24-1 many TGTGCCACCCAGGGGGCCGGGGGGGCCAACGTCCTGACTTTC CATQGAGGANVLTF
. TRBJ2-7 TRBV4-1 . TGCGCCAGCAGCCCATCGACATGGAATGAGCAGTACTTC CASSPSTWNEQYF
. TRBJ1-2 TRBV12-2 . TGTGCAAGTCGCTCCGCCCACAGGCTCGGTGGCTACACCTTC CASRSAHRLGGYTF
TRBD1 TRBJ2-1 TRBV28 . TGTGCCAGCAGGGCTACAGGGGGGAACTACAATGAGCAGTTCTTC CASRATGGNYNEQFF
TRBD1 TRBJ1-3 TRBV28 . TGTGCCAGCAGCCGGGACAGCTCTGGAAACACCATATATTTT CASSRDSSGNTIYF
. TRBJ2-5 TRBV14 . TGTGCCAGCAGCCCAAAAGCTCTCACCGAAGAGACCCAGTACTTC CASSPKALTEETQYF
TRBD1 TRBJ1-1 TRBV6-5 few TGTGCCAGCAATATAAGGGGGCCGAACACTGAAGCTTTCTTT CASNIRGPNTEAFF
. TRBJ2-5 TRBV5-1 . TGCGCCAGCAACGACCCCCGGGTTGAGACCCAGTACTTC CASNDPRVETQYF
. TRBJ2-2 TRBV7-9 . TGTGCCAGCAGCCCTGGTGCGGGGGCGTTCACCGGGGAGCTGTTTTTT CASSPGAGAFTGELFF
. TRBJ1-4 TRBV19 . TGTGCCAGTAGTATTAGTGCAACTAATGAAAAACTGTTTTTT CASSISATNEKLFF
. TRBJ2-7 TRBV5-5 medium-sized TGTGCCAGCATTCCAAGCCCCCTGACCTACGAGCAGTACTTC CASIPSPLTYEQYF
. TRBJ2-6 TRBV30 . TGTGCCTGGGACCTTGGGAGCTCTGGGGCCAACGTCCTGACTTTC CAWDLGSSGANVLTF
TRBD2 TRBJ2-3 TRBV3-1/TRBV3-2 . TGTGCCAGCAGCCAAGGTGTAGCGGGGGGATCCGATACGCAGTATTTT CASSQGVAGGSDTQYF
. TRBJ2-6 TRBV11-2 . TGTGCCAGCACCGAAACGGGGACTGGGGCCAACGTCCTGACTTTC CASTETGTGANVLTF
. TRBJ1-2 TRBV3-1/TRBV3-2 once TGTGCCAGCAGCACAGGGTATGGCTACACCTTC CASSTGYGYTF